This TCR beta chain came from a study of cytomegalovirus exposure and HLA in healthy donors. Study conclusions and caveats: Reportedly, HLA-A and HLA-B alleles of most subjects were accurately predicted from TCR beta.

V was cut by 5 bases and J by 6 bases, with 19 bases left in between. The CDR3 totals 15 residues. CDR1 MNHEY and CDR2 SVGAGI come from the germline V gene. Amplification used 60 Vbeta primers and 13 Jbeta primers. Generated by immunoSEQ multiplex PCR, the TCRdb table keeps only in-frame clones and is missing some. The table lists roughly 130,000 clones, around 80% of them singletons. Regarding this clone: Its antigen is undetermined.

The V gene is TRBV6-5, the J gene TRBJ1-2; D may be TRBD1 (6 bases). This TCR came from a man aged 50-60 years in good health and CMV-seronegative. The specimen was PBMCs. CDR3 bases: TGTGCCAGCAGTACCCACCGACAAGGGGGAAATGGCTACACCTTC. Its protein is CASSTHRQGGNGYTF.